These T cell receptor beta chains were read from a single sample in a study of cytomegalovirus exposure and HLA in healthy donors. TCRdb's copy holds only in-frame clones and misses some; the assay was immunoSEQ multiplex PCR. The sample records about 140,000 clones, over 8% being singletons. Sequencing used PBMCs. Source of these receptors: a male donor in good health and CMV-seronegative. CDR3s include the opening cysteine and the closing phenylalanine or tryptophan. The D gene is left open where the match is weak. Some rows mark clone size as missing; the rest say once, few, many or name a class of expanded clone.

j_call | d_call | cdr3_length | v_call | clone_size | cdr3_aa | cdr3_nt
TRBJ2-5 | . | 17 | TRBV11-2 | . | CASSVRPGHGDFETQYF | TGTGCCAGCAGCGTTCGACCGGGACATGGGGATTTTGAGACCCAGTACTTC
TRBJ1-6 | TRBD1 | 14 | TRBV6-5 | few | CASSPDRAGSPLHF | TGTGCCAGCAGCCCTGACAGGGCTGGTTCACCCCTCCACTTT
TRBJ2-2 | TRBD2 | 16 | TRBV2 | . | CASSRGTSGGTGELFF | TGTGCCAGCAGTCGGGGGACTAGCGGGGGCACCGGGGAGCTGTTTTTT
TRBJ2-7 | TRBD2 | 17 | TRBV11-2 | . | CASSLAMTSGGANEQYF | TGTGCCAGCAGCTTAGCAATGACTAGCGGGGGGGCCAACGAGCAGTACTTC
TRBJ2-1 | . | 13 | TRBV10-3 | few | CAISEVGSNEQFF | TGTGCCATCAGTGAAGTGGGGAGCAATGAGCAGTTCTTC
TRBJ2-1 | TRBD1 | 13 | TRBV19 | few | CASSPDRVNEQFF | TGTGCCAGTAGTCCGGACAGGGTAAATGAGCAGTTCTTC
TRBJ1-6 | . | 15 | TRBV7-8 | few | CASSLSQPYNSPLHF | TGTGCCAGCAGCTTGAGCCAACCGTATAATTCACCCCTCCACTTT
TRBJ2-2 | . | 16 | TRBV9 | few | CASSVDGSENTGELFF | TGTGCCAGCAGCGTAGACGGGAGTGAGAACACCGGGGAGCTGTTTTTT
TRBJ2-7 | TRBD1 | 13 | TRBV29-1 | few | CSVRTGGAGEQYF | TGCAGCGTGCGGACAGGGGGCGCGGGGGAGCAGTACTTC
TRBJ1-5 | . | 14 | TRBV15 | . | CATSPGGVRQPQHF | TGTGCCACCAGCCCCGGGGGGGTAAGGCAGCCCCAGCATTTT
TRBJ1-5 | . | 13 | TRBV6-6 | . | CASRPGSNQPQHF | TGTGCCAGCAGGCCGGGTAGCAATCAGCCCCAGCATTTT
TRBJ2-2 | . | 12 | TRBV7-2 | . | CASSSDAGELFF | TGTGCCAGCAGCTCAGATGCCGGGGAGCTGTTTTTT
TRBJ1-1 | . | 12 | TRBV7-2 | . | CASSSVSTEAFF | TGTGCCAGCAGCTCGGTGAGCACTGAAGCTTTCTTT
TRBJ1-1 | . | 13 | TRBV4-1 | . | CASSQDREPEAFF | TGCGCCAGCAGCCAAGACAGGGAACCTGAAGCTTTCTTT
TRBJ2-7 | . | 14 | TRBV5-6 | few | CASSPEGSSYEQYF | TGTGCCAGCAGCCCGGAGGGCAGTTCCTACGAGCAGTACTTC
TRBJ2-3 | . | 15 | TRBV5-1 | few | CASSLFTGNSDTQYF | TGCGCCAGCAGCTTGTTTACAGGGAATTCGGATACGCAGTATTTT
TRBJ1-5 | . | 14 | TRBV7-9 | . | CASSFGGYNQPQHF | TGTGCCAGCAGCTTCGGGGGGTACAATCAGCCCCAGCATTTT
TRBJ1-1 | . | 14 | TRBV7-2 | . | CASSLDRVNTEAFF | TGTGCCAGCAGCTTAGACAGGGTGAACACTGAAGCTTTCTTT
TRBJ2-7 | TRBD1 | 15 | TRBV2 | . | CASSGDGTAPYEQYF | TGTGCCAGCAGTGGAGATGGGACAGCCCCGTACGAGCAGTACTTC
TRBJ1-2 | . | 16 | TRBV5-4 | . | CASSLGSRGATYGYTF | TGTGCCAGCAGCTTGGGTTCGCGGGGGGCAACCTATGGCTACACCTTC
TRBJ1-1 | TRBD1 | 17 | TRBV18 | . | CASSRDRVGIMNTEAFF | TGTGCCAGCTCACGGGACAGGGTGGGAATCATGAACACTGAAGCTTTCTTT
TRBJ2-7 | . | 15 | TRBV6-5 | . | CASSYGAANPYEQYF | TGTGCCAGCAGTTATGGAGCGGCCAACCCCTACGAGCAGTACTTC
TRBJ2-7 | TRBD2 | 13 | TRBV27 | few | CASSYAGVNEQYF | TGTGCCAGCAGTTACGCGGGAGTAAATGAGCAGTACTTC
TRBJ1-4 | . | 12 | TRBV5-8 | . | CASTSGYEKLFF | TGTGCCAGCACCTCCGGTTATGAAAAACTGTTTTTT
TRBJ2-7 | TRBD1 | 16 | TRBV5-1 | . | CASSFDDRGSSYEQYF | TGCGCCAGCAGCTTTGACGACAGGGGGAGTTCCTACGAGCAGTACTTC
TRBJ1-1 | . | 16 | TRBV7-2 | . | CASTLRAGAGHTEAFF | TGTGCCAGCACCCTACGGGCAGGGGCAGGGCACACTGAAGCTTTCTTT
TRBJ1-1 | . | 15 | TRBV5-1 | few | CASSLTVSGRTEAFF | TGCGCCAGCAGCTTGACCGTTTCAGGGCGCACTGAAGCTTTCTTT
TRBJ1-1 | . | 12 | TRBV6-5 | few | CASSPGYTEAFF | TGTGCCAGCAGTCCCGGGTACACTGAAGCTTTCTTT
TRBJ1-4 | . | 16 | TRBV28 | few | CASSSRRGPLFEKLFF | TGTGCCAGCAGTTCCAGGCGGGGCCCATTGTTTGAAAAACTGTTTTTT
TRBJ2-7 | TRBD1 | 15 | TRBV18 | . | CASSPNRGNSYEQYF | TGTGCCAGCTCACCAAACAGGGGGAACTCCTACGAGCAGTACTTC
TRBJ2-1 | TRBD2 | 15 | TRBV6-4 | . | CASSLLAGVGNEQFF | TGTGCCAGCAGTTTACTAGCGGGGGTAGGGAATGAGCAGTTCTTC
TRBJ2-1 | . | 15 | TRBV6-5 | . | CASSYAVSMVNEQFF | TGTGCCAGCAGTTACGCGGTCAGCATGGTAAATGAGCAGTTCTTC
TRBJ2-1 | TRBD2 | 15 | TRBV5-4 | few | CASRSGTSAYNEQFF | TGTGCCAGCAGATCCGGGACTAGCGCCTACAATGAGCAGTTCTTC
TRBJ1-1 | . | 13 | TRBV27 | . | CASSLSGRSEAFF | TGTGCCAGCAGTTTGAGCGGGCGAAGTGAAGCTTTCTTT
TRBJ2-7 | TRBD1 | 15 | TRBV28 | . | CASSPTGGRVYEQYF | TGTGCCAGCAGTCCCACAGGGGGACGGGTGTACGAGCAGTACTTC